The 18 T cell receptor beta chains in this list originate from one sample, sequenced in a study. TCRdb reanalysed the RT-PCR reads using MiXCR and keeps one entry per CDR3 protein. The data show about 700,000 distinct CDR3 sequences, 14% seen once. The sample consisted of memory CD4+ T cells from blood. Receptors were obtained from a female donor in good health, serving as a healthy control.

Here the CDR3 DNA reads TGTGCCAGCAGCTTTCTATCGGGGGCCGGCAATCAGCCCCAGCATTTT. It specifies CASSFLSGAGNQPQHF. This sequence joins TRBV7-2 and TRBJ1-5; D possibly corresponds to TRBD1 (6 bases). This CDR3 is built from 16 residues. Trimming shortened V by 3 bases and J by 2 bases, and 14 bases separated the two germline ends. Germline V gene lookup returns CDR1 SGHTA and CDR2 FQGNSA. Using reference TRBV7-2 and TRBJ1-5 for the parts outside the CDR3, the full variable domain is GAGVSQSPSNKVTEKGKDVELRCDPISGHTALYWYRQSLGQGLEFLIYFQGNSAPDKSGLPSDRFSAERTGGSVSTLTIQRTQQEDSAVYLCASSFLSGAGNQPQHFGDGTRLSIL.

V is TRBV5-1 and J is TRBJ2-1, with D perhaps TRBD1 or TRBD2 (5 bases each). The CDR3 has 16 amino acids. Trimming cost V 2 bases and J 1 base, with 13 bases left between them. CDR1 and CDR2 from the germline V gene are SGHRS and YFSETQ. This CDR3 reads CASSLLGPTSYNEQFF. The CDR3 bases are TGCGCCAGCAGCTTATTGGGACCCACGTCCTACAATGAGCAGTTCTTC.

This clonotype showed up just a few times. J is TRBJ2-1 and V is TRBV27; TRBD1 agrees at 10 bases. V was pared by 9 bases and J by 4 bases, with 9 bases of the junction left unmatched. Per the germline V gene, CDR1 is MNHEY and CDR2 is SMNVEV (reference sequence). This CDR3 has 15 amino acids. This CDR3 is CASVGDRGGYNEQFF. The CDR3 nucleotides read TGTGCCAGTGTAGGGGACAGGGGTGGGTACAATGAGCAGTTCTTC.

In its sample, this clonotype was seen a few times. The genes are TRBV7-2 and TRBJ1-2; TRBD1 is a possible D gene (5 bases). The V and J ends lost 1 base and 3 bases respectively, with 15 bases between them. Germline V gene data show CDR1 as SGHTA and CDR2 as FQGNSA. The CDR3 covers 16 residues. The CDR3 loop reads CASSLDGAGAYYGYTF. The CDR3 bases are TGTGCCAGCAGCTTAGACGGGGCAGGAGCCTACTATGGCTACACCTTC.

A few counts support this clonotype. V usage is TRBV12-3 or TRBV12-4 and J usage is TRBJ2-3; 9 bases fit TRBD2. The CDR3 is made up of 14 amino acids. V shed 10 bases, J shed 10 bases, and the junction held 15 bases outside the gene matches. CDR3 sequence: CATLGGREGQPQYF. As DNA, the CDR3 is TGTGCCACCTTAGGCGGGCGGGAGGGCCAACCGCAGTATTTT.

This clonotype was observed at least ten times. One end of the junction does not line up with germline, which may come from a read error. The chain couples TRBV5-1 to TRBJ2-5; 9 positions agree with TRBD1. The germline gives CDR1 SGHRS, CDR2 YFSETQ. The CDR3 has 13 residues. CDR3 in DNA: TGTGCCAGCAGCTCGACAGGGGGGGAGACCCAGTACTTC. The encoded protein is CASSSTGGETQYF.

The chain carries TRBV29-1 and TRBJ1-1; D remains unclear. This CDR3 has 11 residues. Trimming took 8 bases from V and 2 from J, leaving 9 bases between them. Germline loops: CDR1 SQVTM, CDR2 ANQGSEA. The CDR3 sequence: CSSHKNTEAFF. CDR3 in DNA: TGCAGCTCGCACAAAAACACTGAAGCTTTCTTT.

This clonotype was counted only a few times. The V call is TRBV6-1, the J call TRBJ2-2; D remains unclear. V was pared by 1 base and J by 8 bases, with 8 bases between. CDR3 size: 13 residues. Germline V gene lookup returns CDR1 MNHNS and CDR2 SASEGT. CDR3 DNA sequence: TGTGCCAGCAGTGAAGGGGGATGGGGGGAGCTGTTTTTT. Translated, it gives CASSEGGWGELFF.

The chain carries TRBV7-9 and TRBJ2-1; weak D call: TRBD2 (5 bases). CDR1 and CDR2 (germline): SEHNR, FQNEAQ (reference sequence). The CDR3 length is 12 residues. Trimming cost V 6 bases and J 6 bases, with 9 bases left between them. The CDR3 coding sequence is TGTGCCAGCAGGCCGGACTCCAATGAGCAGTTCTTC. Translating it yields CASRPDSNEQFF.

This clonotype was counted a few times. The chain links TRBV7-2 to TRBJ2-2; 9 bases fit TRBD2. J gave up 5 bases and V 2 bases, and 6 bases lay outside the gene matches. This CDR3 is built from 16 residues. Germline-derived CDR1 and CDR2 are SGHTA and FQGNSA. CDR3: CASSLMGGGVTGELFF. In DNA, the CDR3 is TGTGCCAGCAGCTTAATGGGCGGGGGGGTGACCGGGGAGCTGTTTTTT.

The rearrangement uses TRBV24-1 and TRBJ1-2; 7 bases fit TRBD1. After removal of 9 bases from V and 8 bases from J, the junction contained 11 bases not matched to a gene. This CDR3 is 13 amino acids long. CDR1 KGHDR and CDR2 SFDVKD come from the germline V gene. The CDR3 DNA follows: TGTGCCACCCAGCCCTCGGACAGGCCCGGCTACACCTTC. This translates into CATQPSDRPGYTF.

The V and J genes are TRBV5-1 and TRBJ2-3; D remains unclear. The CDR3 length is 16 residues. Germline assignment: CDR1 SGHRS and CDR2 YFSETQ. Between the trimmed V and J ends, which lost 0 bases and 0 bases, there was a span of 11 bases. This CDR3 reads CASSLAEVPSTDTQYF. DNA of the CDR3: TGCGCCAGCAGCTTGGCGGAAGTTCCTAGCACAGATACGCAGTATTTT.

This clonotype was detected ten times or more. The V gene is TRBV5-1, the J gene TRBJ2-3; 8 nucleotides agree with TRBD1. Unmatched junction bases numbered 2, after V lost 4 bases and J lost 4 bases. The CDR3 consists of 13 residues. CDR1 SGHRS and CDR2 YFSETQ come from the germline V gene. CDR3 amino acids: CASSRTGPDTQYF. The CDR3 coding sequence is TGCGCCAGCAGCAGGACAGGGCCAGATACGCAGTATTTT.

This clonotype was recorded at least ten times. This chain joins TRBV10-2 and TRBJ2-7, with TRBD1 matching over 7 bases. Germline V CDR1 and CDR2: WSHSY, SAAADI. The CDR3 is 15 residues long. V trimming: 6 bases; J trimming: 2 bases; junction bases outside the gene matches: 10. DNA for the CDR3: TGCGCCAGCAGCGAAACAGGGGTGGCTACCTACGAGCAGTACTTC. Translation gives CASSETGVATYEQYF.

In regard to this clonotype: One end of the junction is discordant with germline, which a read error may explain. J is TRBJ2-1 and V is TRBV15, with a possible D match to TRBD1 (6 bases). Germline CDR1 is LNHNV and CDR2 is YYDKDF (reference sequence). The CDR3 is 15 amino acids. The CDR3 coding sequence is TGTCCCACCAGCGCGGAGACAGGTTCCTACAATGAGCAGTTCTTC. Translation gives CPTSAETGSYNEQFF.

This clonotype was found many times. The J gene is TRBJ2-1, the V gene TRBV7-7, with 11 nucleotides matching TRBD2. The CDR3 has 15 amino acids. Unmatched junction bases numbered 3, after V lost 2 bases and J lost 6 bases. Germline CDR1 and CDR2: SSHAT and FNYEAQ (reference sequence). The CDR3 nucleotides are TGTGCCAGCAGCTTAAGTAGCGGGGGGGCCAATGAGCAGTTCTTC. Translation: CASSLSSGGANEQFF.

CDR3 DNA sequence: TGTGCCAGCACCGATGTAGGCAGGAGGCCAGATACGCAGTATTTT. Translated: CASTDVGRRPDTQYF. The chain recombines TRBV11-2 with TRBJ2-3, with D perhaps TRBD2 (5 bases). Trimming cost V 7 bases and J 4 bases, with 18 bases left between them. Germline CDR1 reads SGHAT; CDR2 reads FQNNGV. The CDR3 contains 15 residues.

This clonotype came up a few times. The CDR3 reads CSARVGGGTQYF. CDR3 DNA: TGCAGTGCTAGAGTAGGAGGGGGGACCCAGTACTTC. V usage is TRBV20-1 and J usage is TRBJ2-5; either TRBD1 or TRBD2 may fit D (6 bases each). The CDR3 spans 12 residues. The germline gives CDR1 DFQATT, CDR2 SNEGSKA (reference sequence). Trimming took off 1 base at V and 7 bases at J, with 10 bases between the two ends.